Below, 24 T cell receptor beta chains from the same sample are listed, as sequenced in a study of T-cell reconstitution after alpha-beta-depleted transplantation in children. Unique molecular identifiers were incorporated when the TCRbeta library was constructed. TCRdb reprocessed the PCR reads with MiXCR, giving one entry per CDR3 protein. The sample shows hundreds of thousands of distinct CDR3 sequences, roughly 10% of them seen only once. Sample: PBMCs, taken before TCRalphabeta/CD19-depleted stem cell transplant. These receptor sequences come from a child aged 2 to 10 with inherited bone marrow failure, due to receive a stem cell transplant.

This clonotype was detected ten times or more. The gene calls are TRBV12-3 or TRBV12-4 and TRBJ1-2; 7 nucleotides line up with TRBD1. Trimming took 5 bases from V and 8 from J; bases not matched to a gene: 11. This CDR3 has 14 amino acids. The CDR3 here is CASSPTDRVPGYTF. In DNA, the CDR3 is TGTGCCAGCAGTCCTACCGACAGGGTGCCAGGCTACACCTTC.

There are many counts of this clonotype. The rearrangement links TRBV12-3 or TRBV12-4 to TRBJ1-3, with D possibly being TRBD1 (6 bases). The CDR3 consists of 14 residues. The germline V and J ends were trimmed by 6 bases and 1 base, with 10 bases remaining between them. DNA of the CDR3: TGTGCCAGCAGACCTACAGGGTCTGGAAACACCATATATTTT. It encodes CASRPTGSGNTIYF.

This clonotype was detected ten times or more. The rearrangement joins TRBV20-1 to TRBJ2-2; the D is unclear. Germline V lookup: CDR1 DFQATT, CDR2 SNEGSKA (reference sequence). The CDR3 is made up of 17 amino acids. The V end was cut by 0 bases, the J end by 0 bases, with 14 bases between. The CDR3 nucleotides are TGCAGTGCTAGAGATAGGAGTGCCGGTCCGAACACCGGGGAGCTGTTTTTT. Translation: CSARDRSAGPNTGELFF.

Ten or more counts support this clonotype. CDR3 residues: CSARNPNEQFF. As DNA, the CDR3 is TGCAGTGCTAGGAATCCCAATGAGCAGTTCTTC. The gene calls are TRBV20-1 and TRBJ2-1; D gene ambiguous. Deletions cut 3 bases from V and 6 bases from J, with 6 bases between. CDR1 DFQATT and CDR2 SNEGSKA come from the germline V gene (reference sequence). The CDR3 contains 11 residues.

This clonotype appeared many times. The chain carries TRBV12-3 or TRBV12-4 and TRBJ2-1; D remains ambiguous. The ends were cut back, 6 bases at V and 7 bases at J, with 10 bases in the middle. CDR3 length: 12 amino acids. The CDR3 sequence is CASRSSRNEQFF. CDR3 nucleotides: TGTGCCAGCAGATCCTCTAGGAATGAGCAGTTCTTC.

This clonotype appeared many times. The chain recombines TRBV28 with TRBJ2-3; D remains ambiguous. V dropped 6 bases and J dropped 10 bases, with 20 bases sitting between them. The CDR3 extends over 14 amino acids. Germline V CDR1 and CDR2: MDHEN, SYDVKM. The CDR3 protein is CASSRGIVSTPQYF. The CDR3 bases are TGTGCCAGCAGCCGCGGTATCGTCTCCACTCCGCAGTATTTT.

This clonotype was detected ten times or more. The rearrangement links TRBV5-4 to TRBJ2-1; either TRBD1 or TRBD2 may fit D (5 bases each). The CDR3 contains 15 residues. The germline V and J ends were trimmed by 4 bases and 7 bases, with 18 bases remaining between them. The V gene's germline CDR1 is SGHNT and CDR2 YYREEE (reference sequence). The CDR3 region is CASSPPERQGNEQFF. DNA for the CDR3: TGTGCCAGCAGCCCGCCAGAGCGGCAGGGAAATGAGCAGTTCTTC.

Ten or more counts support this clonotype. This rearrangement joins TRBV5-1 to TRBJ1-1, with D possibly TRBD1 on 5 matching bases. This CDR3 comprises 14 residues. Germline V gives CDR1 SGHRS, CDR2 YFSETQ. Trimming removed 1 base from V and 5 bases from J, with 12 bases in between. CDR3 amino acids: CASSLHPRETEAFF. CDR3 DNA: TGCGCCAGCAGCTTGCACCCCAGGGAGACTGAAGCTTTCTTT.

This clonotype showed up many times. The V and J genes are TRBV28 and TRBJ2-3; 7 positions agree with TRBD2. The V gene's germline CDR1 is MDHEN and CDR2 SYDVKM. V shed 2 bases and J 6 bases; nucleotides not matched to a gene: 5. CDR3 length equals 14 residues. CDR3 region: CASSLAGEADTQYF. The DNA for the CDR3 is TGTGCCAGCAGTTTAGCGGGAGAGGCGGATACGCAGTATTTT. The full variable domain, rest sourced from reference TRBV28 and TRBJ2-3, is DVKVTQSSRYLVKRTGEKVFLECVQDMDHENMFWYRQDPGLGLRLIYFSYDVKMKEKGDIPEGYSVSREKKERFSLILESASTNQTSMYLCASSLAGEADTQYFGPGTRLTVL.

This clonotype was counted a few times. V usage is TRBV27 and J usage is TRBJ2-7, with D maybe TRBD1 (6 bases). CDR1 is MNHEY and CDR2 is SMNVEV in the germline V gene (reference sequence). The CDR3 spans 16 residues. V dropped 5 bases and J dropped 3 bases, with 20 bases sitting between them. The CDR3 is CASSPRLAGTFYEQYF. CDR3 DNA: TGTGCCAGCAGTCCGCGCCTGGCAGGGACATTCTACGAGCAGTACTTC.

The CDR3 loop reads CASSPSPVGADTQYF. The CDR3 nucleotides read TGCGCCAGCAGCCCAAGTCCCGTGGGTGCAGATACGCAGTATTTT. The chain is built from TRBV4-1 and TRBJ2-3; D call uncertain. Trimming took off 4 bases at V and 4 bases at J, with 15 bases between the two ends. CDR3 length: 15 amino acids. The germline CDR1 and CDR2 sequences are MGHRA and YSYEKL.

This clonotype appeared many times. The chain joins TRBV7-2 to TRBJ2-5; D is unclear. This CDR3 comprises 13 residues. Trimming took off 5 bases at V and 5 bases at J, with 12 bases between the two ends. CDR1 and CDR2 (germline): SGHTA, FQGNSA. CDR3 coding DNA: TGTGCCAGCAGCAACCTAGGTAGCGAGACCCAGTACTTC. The encoded protein is CASSNLGSETQYF.

This clonotype was counted ten times or more. This chain joins TRBV27 and TRBJ1-1; the match to TRBD1 covers 7 bases. Germline V CDR1 and CDR2: MNHEY, SMNVEV (reference sequence). CDR3 length: 14 amino acids. The V gene end was trimmed by 5 bases and the J gene end by 3 bases; junction bases not matched to a gene: 6. In DNA, the CDR3 is TGTGCCAGCAGTGCGACAGGGATGGACACTGAAGCTTTCTTT. It is translated as CASSATGMDTEAFF.

This clonotype was counted at least ten times. This chain connects TRBV7-9 to TRBJ2-1, with 7 bases lining up with TRBD1. The CDR3 is made up of 16 amino acids. V shed 5 bases, J shed 3 bases, and the junction held 10 bases outside the gene matches. Looked up from germline, CDR1 is SEHNR and CDR2 is FQNEAQ (reference sequence). In DNA, the CDR3 is TGTGCCAGCAGCATTATGACAGGGCCGAACTACAATGAGCAGTTCTTC. Its translation is CASSIMTGPNYNEQFF.

Concerning this clonotype: This could be a read error, since a much larger clone is one nucleotide away. The chain employs TRBV5-1 and TRBJ1-1, with 9 bases that match TRBD1. CDR3 length: 16 amino acids. Germline CDR1 SGHRS, CDR2 YFSETQ. As DNA, the CDR3 is TGCGCCAGCAGCCCAAGGACAGGGGCGCGGAACACTGACGCTTTCTTT. Its translation: CASSPRTGARNTDAFF.

This clonotype was recorded at least ten times. The chain combines TRBV4-2 with TRBJ1-1, with TRBD1 matching over 9 bases. Germline CDR1 is LGHNA and CDR2 is YNFKEQ. With V trimmed by 3 bases and J by 2 bases, 4 bases remained unmatched. The CDR3 totals 15 residues. The CDR3 DNA sequence: TGTGCCAGCAGCCATAAAACAGGGGGCAACACTGAAGCTTTCTTT. Translated, it gives CASSHKTGGNTEAFF.

This clonotype was recorded many times. The rearrangement joins TRBV27 to TRBJ2-7, with unresolved D. The CDR3 covers 15 residues. Trimming removed 3 bases at V and 0 bases at J, with 12 bases between. From germline, CDR1 is MNHEY and CDR2 SMNVEV (reference sequence). The CDR3 sequence: CASSFGYGPSYEQYF. CDR3 DNA sequence: TGTGCCAGCAGTTTCGGCTACGGGCCCTCCTACGAGCAGTACTTC.

This clonotype has ten or more counts. The rearrangement links TRBV7-2 to TRBJ1-2, with a possible D match to TRBD1 (5 bases). V lost 2 bases and J 5 bases, leaving 12 bases between the germline ends. CDR1 is SGHTA, CDR2 FQGNSA, per germline. The CDR3 spans 14 residues. The CDR3 spells CASSLNGAGYGYTF. As DNA, the CDR3 is TGTGCCAGCAGCTTAAATGGGGCGGGGTATGGCTACACCTTC.

Many counts were recorded for this clonotype. The chain employs TRBV6-5 and TRBJ2-5, with 12 bases aligning to TRBD2. There are 16 residues in the CDR3. The junction had 6 bases not matched to a gene; V was cut back by 0 bases and J by 7 bases. Germline V CDR1 and CDR2: MNHEY, SVGAGI. This CDR3 reads CASSYSRLAGGRTQYF. The DNA for the CDR3 is TGTGCCAGCAGTTACTCCCGGCTAGCGGGAGGGCGGACCCAGTACTTC.

Comments on this clonotype: Its ends do not fully match the called genes, so a read error is possible. The rearrangement joins TRBV20-1 to TRBJ1-1; D call uncertain. The CDR3 sequence is 15 residues long. Looked up from germline, CDR1 is DFQATT and CDR2 is SNEGSKA (reference sequence). The CDR3 sequence is CSAGDWGNMNTEAFF. CDR3 DNA sequence: TGCAGTGCTGGAGATTGGGGAAACATGAACACTGAAGCTTTCTTT.

The chain couples TRBV4-3 to TRBJ2-7; D is possibly TRBD2 (6 bases). The CDR3 is made up of 14 amino acids. Trimming removed 1 base from V and 2 bases from J, with 9 bases in between. Germline V CDR1 and CDR2: LGHNA, YSLEER. The CDR3 region is CASSQVAEAYEQYF. Here the CDR3 DNA reads TGCGCCAGCAGCCAAGTAGCGGAGGCCTACGAGCAGTACTTC.

This clonotype was counted at least ten times. The J gene is TRBJ2-7, the V gene TRBV28, with D tentatively TRBD1 or TRBD2 (5 bases each). The germline gives CDR1 MDHEN, CDR2 SYDVKM. Trimming cost V 9 bases and J 4 bases, with 19 bases left between them. This CDR3 has 14 residues. CDR3 DNA: TGTGCCAGTGGGGGAGACAGTTTGGGTTACGAGCAGTACTTC. Translated: CASGGDSLGYEQYF.

This clonotype was detected a few times. The genes are TRBV27 and TRBJ2-7; D call uncertain. The CDR3 length is 17 residues. With 2 bases removed from V and 1 base from J, the gap between germline ends came to 18 bases. In germline, CDR1 is MNHEY, CDR2 SMNVEV (reference sequence). The CDR3 region is CASSLISTATASYEQYF. DNA for the CDR3: TGTGCCAGCAGTTTAATAAGTACAGCTACGGCATCCTACGAGCAGTACTTC.

In this sample, this clonotype turned up many times. The V call is TRBV12-3 or TRBV12-4, the J call TRBJ1-5; D unclear. Between the trimmed V and J ends, which lost 6 bases and 0 bases, there was a span of 9 bases. The CDR3 is 14 residues long. The CDR3 region is CASSLGRSNQPQHF. The CDR3 coding sequence is TGTGCCAGCAGCCTAGGCCGTAGCAATCAGCCCCAGCATTTT.